This TCR beta chain stems from a study of blood T cell repertoires in COVID-19 (dated by TCRdb to between 2020 and 2021). Study-level background: Samples covering the acute and convalescent phases of COVID-19 were provided by collaborators in the United States, Italy and Spain. The material from the prospective study consisted of cDNA or gDNA derived from T cells, B-cell-depleted T cells, or PBMCs. Subjects who had been exposed to COVID-19, were actively infected with it, or had recovered from it provided the deeply sampled blood TCRbeta repertoires that made up the dataset. The repertoires were released in a freely available public database intended as a resource for research on the immune response to SARS-CoV-2. Samples were obtained from the ongoing ImmuneRACE study (first 160 participants) and from 1,254 subjects provided by 6 global collaborators. Sample metadata almost always included a de-identified subject ID, COVID-19 status, age in years and sex. Where HLA class I and class II types were available, the types were taken from metadata supplied by the sample provider, not from assay-based typing.

This clone was found once. Which antigen it targets is not known. Per-base quality was not reported, and no clone a single base away is much larger than it. What the work shows at the level of the full study, not this receptor alone: Clinical and demographic metadata were provided uncurated, with the amount varying by source and participant.

The immunoSEQ Assay, a bias-controlled multiplex PCR, was used to amplify TCRbeta CDR3 regions from genomic DNA. The paper's processing steps were these. Nucleated cell counts per sample were estimated from amplification of reference gene primers within the assay. Sequence reads were collapsed and filtered to measure the absolute abundance of every unique TCRbeta CDR3 rearrangement. Productive Simpson clonality was computed per sample as the square root of Simpson's diversity index over productive rearrangements. Sourced from immuneACCESS, this table was stored by TCRdb with only in-frame sequences that have V and J called. A share of the clones is absent; for the studies checked, an unresolved V gene accounts for under half, and the remainder has no known explanation. V, J and clone size derive from that table, while D and trimming were established from the DNA sequence. The sample data list about 340,000 clones, and about nine tenths of these were observed just once. The top ten hold approximately 7.3% of the sample.

Its CDR3 holds 14 amino acids, cysteine through phenylalanine. This entry keeps only the CDR3 DNA: 42 bases, framed from base 1. CDR1 and CDR2 are drawn from the germline V gene: MNHEY, SVGAGI. The junction shows trimming of 2 bases on V and 4 bases on J, plus 8 bases between the germline ends. One collaborating source in Seattle enrolled patients during active infection and followed them longitudinally through the course of disease. Each collaborating institution followed its own protocols to collect whole blood in K2EDTA tubes. Collaborator samples were shipped for TCRbeta analysis as frozen whole blood, isolated PBMCs, or DNA extracted from either sample type.

The TCR was taken from a woman in her 70s with COVID-19, enrolled during active disease. What was sequenced was peripheral blood. The chain couples TRBV6-5 to TRBJ1-4; matching of 6 bases hints at TRBD1 as the D gene. The CDR3 reads CASSYEQGNEKLFF. The sequenced DNA is TGTGCCAGCAGTTACGAACAGGGTAATGAAAAACTGTTTTTT.